This TCR beta chain was sequenced during a study of technical replicates of blood from several donors (dated by TCRdb to about 2017). On this clone itself: It lacks a known antigen. Base qualities were left out, and no much larger clone turns up one base away.

The germline V gene encodes CDR1 SEHNR and CDR2 FQNEAQ (reference sequence). From cysteine to phenylalanine, the CDR3 is 14 amino acids long. Here the CDR3 DNA is all that survives: 42 bases in frame from base 1. The V and J ends are trimmed by 0 bases and 4 bases, leaving 6 bases between them. Library prep was done by the immunoSEQ multiplex PCR assay. In its TCRdb copy, this immuneACCESS table keeps in-frame sequences only and misses some clones. Where compared with another copy, unresolved V genes explain less than half of these, and the others have no known cause. The sample table holds just under 45,000 clones, of which around 96% were seen once. The ten most abundant clones make up roughly 0.35% of the sample.

This TCR was recovered from a human donor in good health. Sequenced material: T cells isolated from PBMCs. This sequence uses TRBV7-9 and TRBJ2-2; 5 matching bases give a weak D call of TRBD1. In nucleotides, the sequence is TGTGCCAGCAGCTTAGCGACAGTCACCGGGGAGCTGTTTTTT. This translates into CASSLATVTGELFF.